This TCR beta chain was retrieved from a study of neurological immune-mediated disorders. About the study: Multiple sclerosis patients (n of about 34) included some 30 with relapsing-remitting and 3 with secondary progressive disease.

This clonotype was observed many times. Its antigen is unidentified. Germline assignment: CDR1 DFQATT and CDR2 SNEGSKA (reference sequence). The V end lost 3 bases, the J end lost 4 bases, and 25 bases lay between the germline ends. The CDR3 consists of 17 residues. TCRdb reprocessed the 5' RACE reads with MiXCR, giving one entry per CDR3 protein. The sample includes about 46,000 distinct CDR3 sequences, about 1.8% seen only once; the top ten take 2.2%. PBMCs stored at -80 C, numbering 2 million, were the origin of the unsorted libraries. General study results and limits: Phylogenetic grouping assigned the repertoires of 18 of 34 multiple sclerosis patients to a single related-CDR3 cluster, representing a possible signature.

The chain couples TRBV20-1 to TRBJ2-7; tentatively, D is TRBD2 (5 bases). The clonotype comes from a woman aged 40 to 50 with multiple sclerosis. Input material: PBMCs. The CDR3 sequence: CSASYGNRGGVKYEQYF. DNA for the CDR3: TGCAGTGCTAGTTACGGTAACCGAGGAGGAGTAAAATACGAGCAGTACTTC.